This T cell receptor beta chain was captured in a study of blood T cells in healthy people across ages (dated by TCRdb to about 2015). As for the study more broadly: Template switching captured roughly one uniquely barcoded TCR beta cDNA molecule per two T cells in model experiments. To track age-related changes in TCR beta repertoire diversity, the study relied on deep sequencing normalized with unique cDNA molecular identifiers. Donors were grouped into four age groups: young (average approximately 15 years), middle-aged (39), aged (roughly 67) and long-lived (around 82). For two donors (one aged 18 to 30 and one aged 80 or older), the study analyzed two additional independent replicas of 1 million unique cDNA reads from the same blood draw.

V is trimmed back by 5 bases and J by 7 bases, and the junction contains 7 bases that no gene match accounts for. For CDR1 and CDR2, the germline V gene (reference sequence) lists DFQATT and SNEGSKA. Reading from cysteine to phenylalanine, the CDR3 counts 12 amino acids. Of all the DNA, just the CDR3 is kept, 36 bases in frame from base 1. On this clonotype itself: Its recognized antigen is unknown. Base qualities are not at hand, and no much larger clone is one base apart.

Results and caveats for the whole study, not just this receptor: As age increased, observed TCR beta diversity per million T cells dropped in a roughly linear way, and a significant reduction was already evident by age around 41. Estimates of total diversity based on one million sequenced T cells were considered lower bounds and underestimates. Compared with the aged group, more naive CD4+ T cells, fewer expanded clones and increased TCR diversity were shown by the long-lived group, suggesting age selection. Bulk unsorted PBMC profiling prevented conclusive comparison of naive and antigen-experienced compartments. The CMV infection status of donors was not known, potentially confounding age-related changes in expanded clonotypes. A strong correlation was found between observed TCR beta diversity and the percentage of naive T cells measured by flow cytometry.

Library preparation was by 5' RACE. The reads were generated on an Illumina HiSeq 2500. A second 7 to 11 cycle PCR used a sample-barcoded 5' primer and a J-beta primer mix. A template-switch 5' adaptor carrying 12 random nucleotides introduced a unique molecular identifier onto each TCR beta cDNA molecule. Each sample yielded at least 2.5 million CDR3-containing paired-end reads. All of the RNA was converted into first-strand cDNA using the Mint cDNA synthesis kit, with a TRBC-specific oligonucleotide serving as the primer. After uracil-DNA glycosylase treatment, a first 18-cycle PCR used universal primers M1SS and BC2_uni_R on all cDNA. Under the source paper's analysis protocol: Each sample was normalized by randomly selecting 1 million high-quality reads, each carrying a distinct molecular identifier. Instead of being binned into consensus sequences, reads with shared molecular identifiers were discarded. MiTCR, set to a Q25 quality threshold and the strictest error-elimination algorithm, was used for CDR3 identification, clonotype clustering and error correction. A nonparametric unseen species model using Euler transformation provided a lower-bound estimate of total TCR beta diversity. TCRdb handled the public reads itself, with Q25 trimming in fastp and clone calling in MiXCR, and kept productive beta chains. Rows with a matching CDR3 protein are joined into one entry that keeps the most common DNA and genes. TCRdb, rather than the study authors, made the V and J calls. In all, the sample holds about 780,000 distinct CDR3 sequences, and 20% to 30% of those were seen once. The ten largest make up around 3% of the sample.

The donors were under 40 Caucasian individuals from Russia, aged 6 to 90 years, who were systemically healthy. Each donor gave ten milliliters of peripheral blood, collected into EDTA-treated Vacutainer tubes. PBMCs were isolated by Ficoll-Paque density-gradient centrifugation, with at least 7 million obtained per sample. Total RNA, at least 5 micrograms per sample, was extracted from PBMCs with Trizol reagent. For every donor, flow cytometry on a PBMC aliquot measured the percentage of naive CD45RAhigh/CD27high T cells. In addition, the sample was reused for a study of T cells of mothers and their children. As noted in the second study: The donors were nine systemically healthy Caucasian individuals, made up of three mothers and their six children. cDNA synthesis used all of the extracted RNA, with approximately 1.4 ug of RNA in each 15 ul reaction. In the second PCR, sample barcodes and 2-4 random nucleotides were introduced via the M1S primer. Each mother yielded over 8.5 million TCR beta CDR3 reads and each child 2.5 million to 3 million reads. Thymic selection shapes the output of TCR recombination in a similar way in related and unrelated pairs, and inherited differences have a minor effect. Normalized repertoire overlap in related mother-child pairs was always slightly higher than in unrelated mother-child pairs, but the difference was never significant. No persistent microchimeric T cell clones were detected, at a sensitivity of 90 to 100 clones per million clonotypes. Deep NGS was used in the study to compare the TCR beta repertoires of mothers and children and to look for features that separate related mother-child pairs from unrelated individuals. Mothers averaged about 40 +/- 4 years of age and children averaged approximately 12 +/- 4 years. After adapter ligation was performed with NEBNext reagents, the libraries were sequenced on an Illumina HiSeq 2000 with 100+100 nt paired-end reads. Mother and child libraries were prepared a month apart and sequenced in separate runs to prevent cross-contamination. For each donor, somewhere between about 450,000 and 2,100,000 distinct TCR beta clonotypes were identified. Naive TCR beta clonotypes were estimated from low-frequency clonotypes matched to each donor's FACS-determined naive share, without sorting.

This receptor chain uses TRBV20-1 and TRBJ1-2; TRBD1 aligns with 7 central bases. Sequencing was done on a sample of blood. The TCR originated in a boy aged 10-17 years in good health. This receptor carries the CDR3 CSALQGLGGYTF. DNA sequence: TGCAGTGCTCTACAGGGGTTGGGTGGCTACACCTTC.